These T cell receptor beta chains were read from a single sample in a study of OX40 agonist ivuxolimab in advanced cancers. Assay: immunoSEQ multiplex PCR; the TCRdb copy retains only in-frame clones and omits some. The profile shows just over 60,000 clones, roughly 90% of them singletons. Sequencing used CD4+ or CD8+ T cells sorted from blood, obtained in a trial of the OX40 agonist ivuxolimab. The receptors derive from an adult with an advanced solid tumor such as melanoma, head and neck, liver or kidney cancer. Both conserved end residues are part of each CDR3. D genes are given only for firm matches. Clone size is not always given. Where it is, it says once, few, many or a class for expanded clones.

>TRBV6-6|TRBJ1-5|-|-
CASSTGTWGNQPQHF
TGTGCCAGCAGTACCGGGACATGGGGCAATCAGCCCCAGCATTTT
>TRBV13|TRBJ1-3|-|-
CASSETGQTSGNTIYF
TGTGCCAGCAGCGAAACGGGACAAACTTCTGGAAACACCATATATTTT
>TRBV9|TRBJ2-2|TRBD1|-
CASSPGTGAGELFF
TGTGCCAGCAGCCCCGGGACAGGGGCCGGGGAGCTGTTTTTT
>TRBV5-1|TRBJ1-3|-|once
CASSFDSRTSGNTIYF
TGCGCCAGCAGCTTTGACAGCCGAACCTCTGGAAACACCATATATTTT
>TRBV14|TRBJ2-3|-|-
CASSQFLGGTDTQYF
TGTGCCAGCAGCCAATTCCTAGGGGGCACAGATACGCAGTATTTT
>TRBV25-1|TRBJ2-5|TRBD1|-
CASTRTGGLETQYF
TGTGCCAGCACCCGGACAGGGGGCCTGGAGACCCAGTACTTC
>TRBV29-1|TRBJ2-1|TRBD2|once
CSVERLAGGDEQFF
TGCAGCGTTGAACGACTAGCGGGAGGGGATGAGCAGTTCTTC
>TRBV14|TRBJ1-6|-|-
CASSEQDSPLHF
TGTGCCAGCAGCGAACAGGATTCACCCCTCCACTTT
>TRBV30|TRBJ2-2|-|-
CAWSIWGSTGELFF
TGTGCCTGGAGTATATGGGGAAGCACCGGGGAGCTGTTTTTT
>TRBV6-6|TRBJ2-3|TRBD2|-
CASSPRGGADTQYF
TGTGCCAGCAGTCCTCGGGGGGGAGCAGATACGCAGTATTTT
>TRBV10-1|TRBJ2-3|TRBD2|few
CASRGSRAGETDTQYF
TGCGCCAGCAGAGGATCTAGAGCGGGAGAGACAGATACGCAGTATTTT
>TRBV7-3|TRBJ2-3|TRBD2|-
CASSPASSGESTDTQYF
TGTGCCAGCAGCCCGGCCTCTAGCGGGGAAAGCACAGATACGCAGTATTTT
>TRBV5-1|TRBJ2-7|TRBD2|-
CASSWGTSAILEQYF
TGCGCCAGCAGCTGGGGCACTAGCGCCATTCTCGAGCAGTACTTC
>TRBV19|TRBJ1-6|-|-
CASSIPDSPLHF
TGTGCCAGTAGTATCCCGGATTCACCCCTCCACTTT
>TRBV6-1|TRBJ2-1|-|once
CASSASSNEQFF
TGTGCCAGCAGTGCCAGTAGCAATGAGCAGTTCTTC
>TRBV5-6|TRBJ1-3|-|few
CASSLYTGGNTIYF
TGTGCCAGCAGCTTATACACGGGTGGAAACACCATATATTTT
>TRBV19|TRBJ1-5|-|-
CASSIHSRGNQPQHF
TGTGCCAGTAGTATACATAGCCGGGGGAACCAGCCCCAGCATTTT
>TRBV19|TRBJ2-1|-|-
CAGRNNTIAYNEQFF
TGTGCCGGCCGCAATAACACGATTGCCTACAATGAGCAGTTCTTC
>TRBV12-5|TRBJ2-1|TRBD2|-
CASDPGLAGAPARNEQFF
TGTGCTAGCGATCCCGGACTAGCGGGGGCCCCTGCCCGGAATGAGCAGTTCTTC
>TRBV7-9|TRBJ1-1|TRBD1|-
CASRPDRGNTEAFF
TGTGCCAGCAGACCTGACAGGGGAAACACTGAAGCTTTCTTT
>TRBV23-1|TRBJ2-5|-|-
CASSQPQGNQLGTFQETQYF
TGCGCCAGCAGTCAGCCACAGGGAAATCAACTGGGCACCTTCCAAGAGACCCAGTACTTC
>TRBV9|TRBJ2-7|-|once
CASSATGGSTYEQYF
TGTGCCAGCAGCGCCACAGGAGGGTCCACCTACGAGCAGTACTTC